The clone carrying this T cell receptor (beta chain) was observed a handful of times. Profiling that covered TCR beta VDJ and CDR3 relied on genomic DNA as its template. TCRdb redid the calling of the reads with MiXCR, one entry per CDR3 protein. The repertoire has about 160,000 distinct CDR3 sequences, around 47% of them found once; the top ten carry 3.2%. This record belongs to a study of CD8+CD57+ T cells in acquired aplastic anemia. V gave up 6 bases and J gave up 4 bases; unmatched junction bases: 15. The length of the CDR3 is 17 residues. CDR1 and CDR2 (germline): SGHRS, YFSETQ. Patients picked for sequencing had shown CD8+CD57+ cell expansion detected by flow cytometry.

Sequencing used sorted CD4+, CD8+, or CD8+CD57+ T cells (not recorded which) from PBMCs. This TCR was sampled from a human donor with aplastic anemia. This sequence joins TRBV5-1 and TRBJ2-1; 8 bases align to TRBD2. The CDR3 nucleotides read TGCGCCAGCACTTTTGACGCCCCGGGGGGGCTGTACAATGAGCAGTTCTTC. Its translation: CASTFDAPGGLYNEQFF.